This T cell receptor (beta chain) was observed in a study of OX40 agonist ivuxolimab in advanced cancers. At the level of the study: Mean age about 60 years, range roughly 20 to 85; approximately 83% male.

Clones were read by immunoSEQ multiplex PCR, and TCRdb kept only the in-frame ones, dropping some. The data contain 40,000 to 50,000 clones, roughly 89% of them singletons. Sequenced material: CD4+ or CD8+ T cells sorted from blood, taken in a trial of the OX40 agonist ivuxolimab. The clonotype comes from an adult with an advanced solid tumor such as melanoma, head and neck, liver or kidney cancer.

The chain's CDR3 is CASRLDRSSYEQYF. The CDR3 DNA reads as TGTGCCAGCAGACTCGACAGGAGCTCCTACGAGCAGTACTTC. The chain couples TRBV6-5 to TRBJ2-7; perhaps TRBD1 as D (6 bases). The V and J ends lost 6 bases and 0 bases respectively, with 12 bases between them. The CDR3 extends over 14 amino acids. Germline V CDR1 and CDR2: MNHEY, SVGAGI.